This T cell receptor beta chain was captured in a study of blood T cells in healthy people across ages. About this clonotype: What it binds is not known.

A J-beta primer mix and a sample-barcoded 5' primer were used in a second PCR of about 7 to 12 cycles. TCRdb recomputed calls from the 5' RACE reads with MiXCR, one row per CDR3 protein. The sample shows about 1.6 million distinct CDR3 sequences, roughly 32% of them seen only once. Germline V gene sequence: CDR1 SGHVS, CDR2 FQNEAQ. This CDR3 spans 15 amino acids. J lost 3 bases, V lost 5 bases, and 10 bases had no gene match. Study findings and constraints: Calculation of diversity from one million T cells yielded estimates considered to be underestimates.

The rearrangement links TRBV7-8 to TRBJ2-7; TRBD1 agrees at 7 bases. The clonotype comes from a woman aged 25 to 39 in good health. Material for sequencing was blood. CDR3 DNA: TGTGCCAGCAGCCACACACAGGGGAATTACTACGAGCAGTACTTC. Translated: CASSHTQGNYYEQYF.